The 8 T cell receptor beta chains presented below share a single source sample, sequenced in a study of T cells in tuberculosis. Generated by immunoSEQ multiplex PCR, the TCRdb table keeps only in-frame clones and is missing some. This repertoire shows 33,000 or so clones, 85% to 95% found once; its top ten account for 6.5% to 8.5%. What was sequenced was PBMCs. These receptors all come from a donor between 10 and 35 years old with latent tuberculosis or without tuberculosis infection.

J is TRBJ2-7 and V is TRBV14; unclear D gene. Looked up from germline, CDR1 is SGHDN and CDR2 is FVKESK. V shed 4 bases and J shed 5 bases, with 6 bases lying between them. The CDR3 length is 11 residues. CDR3 loop: CASSLEHEQYF. CDR3 sequence (DNA): TGTGCCAGCAGCCTGGAGCACGAGCAGTACTTC.

V is TRBV4-2 and J is TRBJ2-7; 7 positions agree with TRBD1. With V trimmed by 2 bases and J by 1 base, 11 bases remained unmatched. Germline values: CDR1 LGHNA, CDR2 YNFKEQ. CDR3 size: 17 residues. The CDR3 DNA sequence: TGTGCCAGCAGCCAACCCCCGGGCAGGGGGATGTCCTACGAGCAGTACTTC. It is translated as CASSQPPGRGMSYEQYF.

The genes are TRBV7-2 and TRBJ2-6; TRBD1 agrees at 8 bases. Germline assignment: CDR1 SGHTA and CDR2 FQGNSA. With V trimmed by 5 bases and J by 2 bases, 11 bases remained unmatched. This CDR3 has 18 residues. Here the CDR3 reads CASSPRDRSVTGANVLTF. The CDR3 DNA sequence: TGTGCCAGCAGCCCGAGGGACAGGTCGGTGACTGGGGCCAACGTCCTGACTTTC.

This clone turned up a few times. This chain joins TRBV27 and TRBJ1-6; D is unclear. The CDR3 has 14 residues. Germline lookup yields CDR1 MNHEY and CDR2 SMNVEV (reference sequence). V lost 7 bases and J lost 4, with 11 bases in between. CDR3 loop: CASTQLTYNSPLHF. CDR3 DNA sequence: TGTGCCAGCACCCAACTCACTTATAATTCACCCCTCCACTTT.

This clone was recorded once. This chain connects TRBV29-1 to TRBJ2-2, with 8 nucleotides matching TRBD2. Germline V gene sequence: CDR1 SQVTM, CDR2 ANQGSEA. V shed 2 bases, J shed 2 bases, and the junction held 4 bases outside the gene matches. CDR3 length equals 15 residues. CDR3 protein: CSVEQAGVNTGELFF. Written as DNA, the CDR3 is TGCAGCGTTGAACAAGCGGGGGTTAACACCGGGGAGCTGTTTTTT.

The chain recombines TRBV4-3 with TRBJ1-2; D gene ambiguous. Germline V gene sequence: CDR1 LGHNA, CDR2 YSLEER. Trimming left V 1 base short and J 6 bases short, with 9 bases between. This CDR3 is 13 amino acids long. CDR3 DNA sequence: TGCGCCAGCAGCCAAGTTCAGTCAGATGGCTACACCTTC. Protein sequence: CASSQVQSDGYTF.

CDR3 in amino acids: CASSLVGGGQNYEQYF. The CDR3 nucleotides read TGTGCCAGCAGCTTAGTAGGCGGGGGGCAAAACTACGAGCAGTACTTC. The rearrangement joins TRBV7-2 to TRBJ2-7; 8 nucleotides line up with TRBD2. This CDR3 is built from 16 residues. Unmatched junction bases numbered 8, after V lost 1 base and J lost 3 bases. Germline CDR1 and CDR2: SGHTA and FQGNSA.

The chain joins TRBV5-8 to TRBJ1-1, with a weak D call TRBD1 (5 bases). This CDR3 region has 17 residues. V lost 4 bases, J lost 0 bases, and 19 bases lay in between. Per germline, CDR1 SGHTS and CDR2 YDEGEE. The CDR3 spells CASSPSFVQEMNTEAFF. Written as DNA, the CDR3 is TGTGCCAGCAGCCCCAGTTTTGTACAGGAGATGAACACTGAAGCTTTCTTT.